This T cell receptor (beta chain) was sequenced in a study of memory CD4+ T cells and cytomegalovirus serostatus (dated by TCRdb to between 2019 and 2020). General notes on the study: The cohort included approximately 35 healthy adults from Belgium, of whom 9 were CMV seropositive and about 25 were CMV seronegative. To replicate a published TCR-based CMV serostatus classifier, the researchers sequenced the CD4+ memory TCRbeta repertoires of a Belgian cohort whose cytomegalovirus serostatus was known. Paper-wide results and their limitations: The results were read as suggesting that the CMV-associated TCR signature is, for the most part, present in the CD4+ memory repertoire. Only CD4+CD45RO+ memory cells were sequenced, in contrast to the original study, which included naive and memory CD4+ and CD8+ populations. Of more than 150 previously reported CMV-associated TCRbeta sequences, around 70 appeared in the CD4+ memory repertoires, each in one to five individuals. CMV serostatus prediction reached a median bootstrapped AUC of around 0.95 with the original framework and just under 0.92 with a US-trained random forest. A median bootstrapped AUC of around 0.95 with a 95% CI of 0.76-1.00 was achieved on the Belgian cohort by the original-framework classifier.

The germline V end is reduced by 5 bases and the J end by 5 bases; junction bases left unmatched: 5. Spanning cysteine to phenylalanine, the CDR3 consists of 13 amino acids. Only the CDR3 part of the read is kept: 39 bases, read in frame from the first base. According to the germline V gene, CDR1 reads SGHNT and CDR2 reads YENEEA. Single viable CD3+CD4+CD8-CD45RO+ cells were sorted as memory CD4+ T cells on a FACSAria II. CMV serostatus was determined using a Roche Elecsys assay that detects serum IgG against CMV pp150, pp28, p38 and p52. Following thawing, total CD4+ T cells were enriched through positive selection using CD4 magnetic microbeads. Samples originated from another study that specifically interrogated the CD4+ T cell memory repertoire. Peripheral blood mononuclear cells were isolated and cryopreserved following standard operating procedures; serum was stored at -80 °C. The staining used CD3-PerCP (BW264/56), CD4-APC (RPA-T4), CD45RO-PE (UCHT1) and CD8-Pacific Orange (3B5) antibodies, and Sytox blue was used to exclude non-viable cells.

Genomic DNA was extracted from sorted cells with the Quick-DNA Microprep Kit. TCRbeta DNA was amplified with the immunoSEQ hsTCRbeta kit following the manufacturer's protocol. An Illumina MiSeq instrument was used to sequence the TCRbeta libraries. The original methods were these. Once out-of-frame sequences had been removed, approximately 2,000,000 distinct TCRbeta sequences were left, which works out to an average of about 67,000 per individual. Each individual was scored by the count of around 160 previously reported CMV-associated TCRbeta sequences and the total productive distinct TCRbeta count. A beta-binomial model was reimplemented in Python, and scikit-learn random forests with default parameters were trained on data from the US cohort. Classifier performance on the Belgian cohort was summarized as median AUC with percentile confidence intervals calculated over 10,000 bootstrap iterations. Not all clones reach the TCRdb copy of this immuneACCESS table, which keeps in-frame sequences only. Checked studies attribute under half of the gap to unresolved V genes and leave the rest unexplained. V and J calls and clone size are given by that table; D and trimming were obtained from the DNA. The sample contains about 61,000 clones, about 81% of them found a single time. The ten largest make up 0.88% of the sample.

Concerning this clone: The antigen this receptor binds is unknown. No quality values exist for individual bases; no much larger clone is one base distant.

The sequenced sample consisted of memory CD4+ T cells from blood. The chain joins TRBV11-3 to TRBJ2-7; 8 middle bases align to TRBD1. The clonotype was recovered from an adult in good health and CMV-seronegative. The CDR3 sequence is CASSLTGADEQYF. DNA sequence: TGTGCCAGCAGCCTGACAGGGGCGGACGAGCAGTACTTC.